The 5 T cell receptor beta chains listed next were all sequenced from one sample in a study of OX40 agonist ivuxolimab in advanced cancers. Some clones are missing from TCRdb's copy, which holds only in-frame ones; the method was immunoSEQ multiplex PCR. This table holds around 76,000 clones, approximately 85% found once. Material: CD4+ or CD8+ T cells sorted from blood, obtained in a trial of the OX40 agonist ivuxolimab. These receptors came from an adult with an advanced solid tumor such as melanoma, head and neck, liver or kidney cancer.

This sequence joins TRBV7-3 and TRBJ2-5, with D tentatively TRBD1 or TRBD2 (5 bases each). This CDR3 contains 16 residues. Trimming removed 4 bases from V and 4 bases from J, with 19 bases in between. CDR1 and CDR2 (germline): SGHTA, FQGTGA. This CDR3 reads CASSSGKIRDRETQYF. Written as DNA, the CDR3 is TGTGCCAGCAGCTCCGGCAAAATCAGGGACCGAGAGACCCAGTACTTC.

The chain combines TRBV6-1 with TRBJ2-5, with a weak D call TRBD2 (6 bases). The CDR3 has 14 amino acids. Germline-derived CDR1 and CDR2 are MNHNS and SASEGT. V lost 4 bases to trimming and J lost 1 base, with 10 bases between them. The CDR3 coding sequence is TGTGCCAGCAGTGCAACGGGACTCCAAGAGACCCAGTACTTC. This encodes CASSATGLQETQYF.

The chain joins TRBV5-1 to TRBJ1-1; unclear D gene. Germline V gene lookup returns CDR1 SGHRS and CDR2 YFSETQ. This CDR3 spans 15 amino acids. Trimming shortened V by 0 bases and J by 3 bases, and 12 bases separated the two germline ends. CDR3 loop: CASSLGPLEDTEAFF. The CDR3 DNA sequence: TGCGCCAGCAGCTTGGGGCCGCTCGAGGACACTGAAGCTTTCTTT.

The gene calls are TRBV11-1 and TRBJ2-2; D remains ambiguous. V gave up 5 bases and J gave up 4 bases, with 11 bases separating them. Per the germline V gene, CDR1 is SGHAT and CDR2 is FQDESV (reference sequence). This CDR3 contains 14 residues. The CDR3 DNA reads as TGTGCCAGCAGCCCCTCCTCGACCACCGGGGAGCTGTTTTTT. Residues: CASSPSSTTGELFF.

This clone has just a few counts. The chain has TRBV30 and TRBJ1-2; 7 positions agree with TRBD1. V shed 4 bases and J 0 bases; nucleotides not matched to a gene: 8. This CDR3 has 15 amino acids. Germline assignment: CDR1 GTSNPN and CDR2 SVGIG (reference sequence). CDR3 in DNA: TGTGCCTGGAAGACAGGGCCAAACTCTAACTATGGCTACACCTTC. Translated: CAWKTGPNSNYGYTF.